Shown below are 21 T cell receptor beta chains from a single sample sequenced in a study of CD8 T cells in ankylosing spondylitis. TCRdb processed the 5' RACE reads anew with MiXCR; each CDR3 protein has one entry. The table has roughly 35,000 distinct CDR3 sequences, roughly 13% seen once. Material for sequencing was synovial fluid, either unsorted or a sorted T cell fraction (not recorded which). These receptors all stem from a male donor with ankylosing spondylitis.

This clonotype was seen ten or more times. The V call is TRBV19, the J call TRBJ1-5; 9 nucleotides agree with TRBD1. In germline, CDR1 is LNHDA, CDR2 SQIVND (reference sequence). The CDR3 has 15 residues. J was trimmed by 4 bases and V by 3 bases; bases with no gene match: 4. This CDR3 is CASSMATGGNQPQHF. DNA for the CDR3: TGTGCCAGTAGTATGGCGACAGGGGGTAATCAGCCCCAGCATTTT.

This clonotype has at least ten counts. CDR3 region: CASSGQGTSGYEQYF. The CDR3 nucleotides read TGTGCCAGCAGCGGACAGGGGACTAGCGGCTACGAGCAGTACTTC. The chain recombines TRBV6-2 or TRBV6-3 with TRBJ2-7, with 11 positions matching TRBD2. This CDR3 region has 15 residues. With V trimmed by 6 bases and J by 3 bases, 7 bases remained unmatched. The germline gives CDR1 MNHEY, CDR2 SVGEGT.

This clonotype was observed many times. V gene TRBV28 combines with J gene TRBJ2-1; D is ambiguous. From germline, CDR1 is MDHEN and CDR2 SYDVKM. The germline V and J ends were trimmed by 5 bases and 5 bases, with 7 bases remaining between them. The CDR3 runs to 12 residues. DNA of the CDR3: TGTGCCAGCAGTCTGACCAACAATGAGCAGTTCTTC. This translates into CASSLTNNEQFF.

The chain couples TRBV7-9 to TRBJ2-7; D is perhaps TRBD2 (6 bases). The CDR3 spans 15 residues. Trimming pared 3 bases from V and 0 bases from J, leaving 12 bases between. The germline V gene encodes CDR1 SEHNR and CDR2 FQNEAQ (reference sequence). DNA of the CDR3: TGTGCCAGCAGCTTGGGGGAGGTTGGCTCCTACGAGCAGTACTTC. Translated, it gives CASSLGEVGSYEQYF. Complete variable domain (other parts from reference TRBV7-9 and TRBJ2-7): DTGVSQNPRHKITKRGQNVTFRCDPISEHNRLYWYRQTLGQGPEFLTYFQNEAQLEKSRLLSDRFSAERPKGSFSTLEIQRTEQGDSAMYLCASSLGEVGSYEQYFGPGTRLTVT.

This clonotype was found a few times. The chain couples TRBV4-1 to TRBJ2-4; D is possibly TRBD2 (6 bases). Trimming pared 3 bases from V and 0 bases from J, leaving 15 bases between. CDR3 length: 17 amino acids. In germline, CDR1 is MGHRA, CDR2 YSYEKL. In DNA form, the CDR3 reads TGCGCCAGCAGCCAGAAGGGCGGGGAATTAGCCAAAAACATTCAGTACTTC. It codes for CASSQKGGELAKNIQYF.

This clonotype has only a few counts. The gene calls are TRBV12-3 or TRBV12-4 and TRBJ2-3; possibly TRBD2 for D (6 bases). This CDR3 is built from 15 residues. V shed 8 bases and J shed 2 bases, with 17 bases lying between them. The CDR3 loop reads CASFREVHDTDTQYF. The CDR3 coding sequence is TGTGCCAGCTTTAGGGAGGTCCACGACACAGATACGCAGTATTTT.

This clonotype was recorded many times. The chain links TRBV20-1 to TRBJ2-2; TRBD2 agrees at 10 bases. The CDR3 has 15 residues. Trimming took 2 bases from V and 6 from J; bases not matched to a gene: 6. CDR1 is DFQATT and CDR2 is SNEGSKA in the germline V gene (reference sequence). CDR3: CSARILAGDSGELFF. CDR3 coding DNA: TGCAGTGCTAGAATTCTAGCGGGAGATTCCGGGGAGCTGTTTTTT.

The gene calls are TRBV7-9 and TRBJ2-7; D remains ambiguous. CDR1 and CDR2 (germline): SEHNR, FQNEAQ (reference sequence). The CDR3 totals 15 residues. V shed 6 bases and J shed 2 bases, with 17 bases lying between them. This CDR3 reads CASSHGPNDPYEQYF. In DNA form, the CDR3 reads TGTGCCAGCAGTCACGGACCCAATGACCCCTACGAGCAGTACTTC.

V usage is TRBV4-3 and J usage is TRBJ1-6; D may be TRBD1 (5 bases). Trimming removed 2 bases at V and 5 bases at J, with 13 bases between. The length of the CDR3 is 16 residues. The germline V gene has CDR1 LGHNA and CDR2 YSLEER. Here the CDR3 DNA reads TGCGCCAGCAGCCAATGGGGGGGGACGGATAATTCACCCCTCCACTTT. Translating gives CASSQWGGTDNSPLHF.

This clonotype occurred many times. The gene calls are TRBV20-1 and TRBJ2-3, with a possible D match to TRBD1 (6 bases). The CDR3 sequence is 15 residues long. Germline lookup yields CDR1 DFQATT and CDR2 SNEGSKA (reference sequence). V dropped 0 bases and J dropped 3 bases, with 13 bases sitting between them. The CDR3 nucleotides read TGCAGTGCTAGAGACCTGGACAGTGTAACAGATACGCAGTATTTT. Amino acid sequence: CSARDLDSVTDTQYF.

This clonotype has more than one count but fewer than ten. The CDR3 loop reads CASSQEGQGYYEQYF. The DNA for the CDR3 is TGTGCCAGCAGCCAAGAGGGACAGGGGTACTACGAGCAGTACTTC. J is TRBJ2-7 and V is TRBV4-2; 10 bases align to TRBD1. CDR1 LGHNA and CDR2 YNFKEQ come from the germline V gene. This CDR3 spans 15 amino acids. Unmatched junction bases numbered 2, after V lost 0 bases and J lost 3 bases.

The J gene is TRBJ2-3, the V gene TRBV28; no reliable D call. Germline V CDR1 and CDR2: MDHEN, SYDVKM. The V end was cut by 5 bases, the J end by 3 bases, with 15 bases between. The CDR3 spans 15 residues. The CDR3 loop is CASSLGRVLTDTQYF. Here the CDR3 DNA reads TGTGCCAGCAGTCTCGGTCGAGTGCTAACAGATACGCAGTATTTT.

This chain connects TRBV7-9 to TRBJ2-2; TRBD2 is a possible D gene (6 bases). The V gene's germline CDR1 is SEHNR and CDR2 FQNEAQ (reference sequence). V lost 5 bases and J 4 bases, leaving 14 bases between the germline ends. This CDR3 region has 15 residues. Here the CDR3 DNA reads TGTGCCAGCAGCAAACCGCCCGGGGGCACCGGGGAGCTGTTTTTT. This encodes CASSKPPGGTGELFF.

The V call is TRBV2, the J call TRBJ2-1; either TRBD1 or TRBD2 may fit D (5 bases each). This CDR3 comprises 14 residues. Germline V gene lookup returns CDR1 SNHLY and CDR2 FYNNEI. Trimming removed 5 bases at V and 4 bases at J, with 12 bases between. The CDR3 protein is CASSLGTAYNEQFF. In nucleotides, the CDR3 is TGTGCCAGCAGTCTCGGGACGGCTTACAATGAGCAGTTCTTC.

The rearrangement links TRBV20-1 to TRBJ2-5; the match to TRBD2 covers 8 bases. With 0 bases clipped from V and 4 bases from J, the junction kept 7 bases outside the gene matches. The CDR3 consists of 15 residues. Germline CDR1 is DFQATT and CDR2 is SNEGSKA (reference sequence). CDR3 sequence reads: CSAREDGTRVETQYF. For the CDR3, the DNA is TGCAGTGCTAGAGAAGACGGGACTAGGGTAGAGACCCAGTACTTC.

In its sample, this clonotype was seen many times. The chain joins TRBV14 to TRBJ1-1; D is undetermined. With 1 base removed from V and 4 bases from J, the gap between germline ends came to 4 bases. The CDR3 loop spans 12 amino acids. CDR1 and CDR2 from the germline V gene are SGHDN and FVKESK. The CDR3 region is CASSQVRTEAFF. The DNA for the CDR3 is TGTGCCAGCAGCCAAGTACGCACTGAAGCTTTCTTT.

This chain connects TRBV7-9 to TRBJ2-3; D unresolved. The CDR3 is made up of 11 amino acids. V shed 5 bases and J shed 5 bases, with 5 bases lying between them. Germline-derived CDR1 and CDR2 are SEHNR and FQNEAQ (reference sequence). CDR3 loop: CASSRGDTQYF. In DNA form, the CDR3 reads TGTGCCAGCAGCCGAGGAGATACGCAGTATTTT.

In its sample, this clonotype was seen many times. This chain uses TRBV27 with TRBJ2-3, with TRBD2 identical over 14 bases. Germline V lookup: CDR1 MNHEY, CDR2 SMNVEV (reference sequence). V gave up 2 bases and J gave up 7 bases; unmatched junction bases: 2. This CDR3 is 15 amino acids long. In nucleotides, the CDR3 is TGTGCCAGCAGTTTAGGGACTAGCGGGAGATATACGCAGTATTTT. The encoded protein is CASSLGTSGRYTQYF.

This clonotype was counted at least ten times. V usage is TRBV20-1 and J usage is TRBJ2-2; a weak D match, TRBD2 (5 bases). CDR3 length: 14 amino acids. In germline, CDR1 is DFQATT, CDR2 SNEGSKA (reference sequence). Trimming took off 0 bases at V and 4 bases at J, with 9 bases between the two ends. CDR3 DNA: TGCAGTGCTAGAGATAGGGAGATCACCGGGGAGCTGTTTTTT. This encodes CSARDREITGELFF.

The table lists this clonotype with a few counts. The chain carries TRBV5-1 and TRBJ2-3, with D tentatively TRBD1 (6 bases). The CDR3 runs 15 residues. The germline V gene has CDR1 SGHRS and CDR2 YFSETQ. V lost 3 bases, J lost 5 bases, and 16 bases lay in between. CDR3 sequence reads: CASSSTGPSGDTQYF. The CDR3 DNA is TGCGCCAGCAGCTCAACAGGGCCATCCGGAGATACGCAGTATTTT. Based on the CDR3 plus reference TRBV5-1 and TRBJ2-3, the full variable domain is KAGVTQTPRYLIKTRGQQVTLSCSPISGHRSVSWYQQTPGQGLQFLFEYFSETQRNKGNFPGRFSGRQFSNSRSEMNVSTLELGDSALYLCASSSTGPSGDTQYFGPGTRLTVL.

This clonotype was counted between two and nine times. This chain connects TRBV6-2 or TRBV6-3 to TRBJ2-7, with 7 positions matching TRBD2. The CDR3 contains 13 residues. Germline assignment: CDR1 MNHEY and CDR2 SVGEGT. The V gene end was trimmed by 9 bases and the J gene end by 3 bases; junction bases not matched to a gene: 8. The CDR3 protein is CASSGGENYEQYF. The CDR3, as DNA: TGTGCCAGTTCTGGGGGGGAAAACTACGAGCAGTACTTC.